These 32 T cell receptor beta chains came from one sample sequenced in a study of shared T cell receptors in the human thymus. Here immunoSEQ multiplex PCR was the method, and the copy in TCRdb shows in-frame clones only, minus some. The table has almost 550,000 clones, more than 75% seen once. Another study also made use of these data, one on human thymus T cells.

The sequencing input was thymocytes. The receptors come from a boy younger than two with a congenital heart defect.

The V call is TRBV6-5, the J call TRBJ2-2; 9 nucleotides align to TRBD2. The CDR3 is made up of 13 amino acids. Germline CDR1 and CDR2: MNHEY and SVGAGI. J lost 7 bases, V lost 7 bases, and 4 bases had no gene match. The CDR3: CASTGGGGGELFF. The CDR3 DNA sequence: TGTGCCAGCACCGGCGGGGGGGGCGGGGAGCTGTTTTTT.

This clone came up once. The chain combines TRBV6-4 with TRBJ2-1; 11 bases line up with TRBD2. This CDR3 region has 14 residues. V lost 4 bases, J lost 5 bases, and 1 base stayed unmatched. Germline V lookup: CDR1 MRHNA, CDR2 SNTAGT. CDR3 protein: CASSGLAGNNEQFF. The DNA of the CDR3 is TGTGCCAGCAGTGGACTAGCGGGGAACAATGAGCAGTTCTTC.

This clone has just a few counts. V is TRBV9 and J is TRBJ2-3; D is unresolved. The CDR3 has 11 amino acids. The V end was cut by 4 bases, the J end by 8 bases, with 8 bases between. Germline V CDR1 and CDR2: SGDLS, YYNGEE. CDR3 in amino acids: CASSLGGTQYF. The CDR3 DNA follows: TGTGCCAGCAGCCTCGGTGGTACGCAGTATTTT.

The chain employs TRBV19 and TRBJ2-7; 8 bases are shared with TRBD1. The CDR3 is made up of 13 amino acids. From germline, CDR1 is LNHDA and CDR2 SQIVND (reference sequence). Trimming at V came to 4 bases and at J to 3 bases, leaving 2 bases not matched to a gene. The CDR3 DNA reads TGTGCCAGTAGTACAGGACAGGGCTACGAGCAGTACTTC. The encoded protein is CASSTGQGYEQYF.

This chain links TRBV6-1 with TRBJ2-3; 12 positions agree with TRBD2. Germline trimming cut 2 bases from V and 0 bases from J; bases unmatched to any gene: 6. Per the germline V gene, CDR1 is MNHNS and CDR2 is SASEGT. The CDR3 covers 18 residues. The CDR3 sequence: CASSELTSGSPSTDTQYF. DNA of the CDR3: TGTGCCAGCAGTGAACTGACTAGCGGGAGCCCCAGCACAGATACGCAGTATTTT.

This clone has a single count. The chain joins TRBV6-4 to TRBJ2-1; 7 bases agree with TRBD2. The CDR3 covers 14 residues. The trim removed 7 bases at V and 4 bases at J, leaving 7 bases unmatched. Germline values: CDR1 MRHNA, CDR2 SNTAGT. The CDR3 DNA sequence: TGTGCCAGCAAAGCTAGCGGAAATTACAATGAGCAGTTCTTC. This gives the protein CASKASGNYNEQFF.

V is TRBV15 and J is TRBJ2-7; no definite D call. CDR1 and CDR2 from the germline V gene are LNHNV and YYDKDF (reference sequence). The CDR3 covers 13 residues. Trimming stripped 5 bases from V and 2 bases from J, with 10 bases between. CDR3 residues: CATSVTDTYEQYF. The CDR3 DNA follows: TGTGCCACCAGCGTAACCGACACCTACGAGCAGTACTTC.

The chain carries TRBV27 and TRBJ2-7, with 16 bases aligning to TRBD2. The V and J ends lost 2 bases and 2 bases, in that order; junction bases with no gene match: 3. Germline lookup yields CDR1 MNHEY and CDR2 SMNVEV (reference sequence). The CDR3 runs to 17 residues. The CDR3 DNA reads TGTGCCAGCAGTTTACAGGGACTAGCGGGAGGGCCCTACGAGCAGTACTTC. It codes for CASSLQGLAGGPYEQYF.

V and J are TRBV6-5 and TRBJ1-3; 7 bases agree with TRBD1. V shed 4 bases and J 2 bases; nucleotides not matched to a gene: 2. The CDR3 spans 14 residues. CDR1 and CDR2 from the germline V gene are MNHEY and SVGAGI. CDR3 in amino acids: CASSFDRAGNTIYF. The CDR3 DNA reads TGTGCCAGCAGTTTCGACAGGGCTGGAAACACCATATATTTT.

The J gene is TRBJ2-1, the V gene TRBV4-2; TRBD1 is a possible D gene (5 bases). The ends were cut back, 0 bases at V and 0 bases at J, with 12 bases in the middle. In germline, CDR1 is LGHNA, CDR2 YNFKEQ. The CDR3 consists of 17 residues. The CDR3 region is CASSQDKKQASYNEQFF. The DNA for the CDR3 is TGTGCCAGCAGCCAAGATAAAAAACAGGCCTCCTACAATGAGCAGTTCTTC.

The sample holds a few counts of this clone. V gene TRBV7-2 combines with J gene TRBJ2-3; D unclear. From germline, CDR1 is SGHTA and CDR2 FQGNSA. This CDR3 contains 15 residues. V gave up 0 bases and J gave up 4 bases, with 11 bases separating them. The CDR3 reads CASSLAPGWSDTQYF. CDR3 DNA sequence: TGTGCCAGCAGCTTAGCTCCGGGTTGGTCAGATACGCAGTATTTT.

V gene TRBV29-1 combines with J gene TRBJ1-3; D is unclear. Trimming pared 2 bases from V and 0 bases from J, leaving 14 bases between. The germline gives CDR1 SQVTM, CDR2 ANQGSEA. This CDR3 comprises 16 residues. Here the CDR3 reads CSVETKSQSSGNTIYF. CDR3 sequence (DNA): TGCAGCGTTGAAACGAAGTCACAGAGCTCTGGAAACACCATATATTTT.

The chain joins TRBV7-6 to TRBJ2-1; 7 bases align to TRBD1. The CDR3 is 15 residues long. Germline CDR1 and CDR2: SGHVS and FNYEAQ. V was clipped by 0 bases and J by 7 bases; unmatched bases: 6. This CDR3 reads CASSLAQGVNNEQFF. The CDR3 bases are TGTGCCAGCAGCTTAGCCCAGGGGGTCAATAATGAGCAGTTCTTC.

The gene calls are TRBV29-1 and TRBJ2-1, with 10 bases matching TRBD2. CDR1 is SQVTM, CDR2 ANQGSEA, per germline. The CDR3 length is 14 residues. With V trimmed by 4 bases and J by 7 bases, 7 bases remained unmatched. CDR3 in amino acids: CSVGPSGSGNEQFF. CDR3 DNA sequence: TGCAGCGTTGGCCCTAGCGGGAGTGGAAATGAGCAGTTCTTC.

The CDR3 region has the DNA TGTGCCAGCAGACACACCGAGCGGGGGTACGAGCAGTACTTC. It specifies CASRHTERGYEQYF. This chain links TRBV7-9 with TRBJ2-7; 8 bases agree with TRBD2. With 6 bases clipped from V and 4 bases from J, the junction kept 8 bases outside the gene matches. The CDR3 consists of 14 residues. Germline CDR1 and CDR2: SEHNR and FQNEAQ (reference sequence). Filled out from reference TRBV7-9 and TRBJ2-7, the complete variable domain reads DTGVSQNPRHKITKRGQNVTFRCDPISEHNRLYWYRQTLGQGPEFLTYFQNEAQLEKSRLLSDRFSAERPKGSFSTLEIQRTEQGDSAMYLCASRHTERGYEQYFGPGTRLTVT.

The chain joins TRBV4-1 to TRBJ2-3, with 9 positions matching TRBD2. The CDR3 has 17 residues. V shed 3 bases, J shed 2 bases, and the junction held 9 bases outside the gene matches. Germline V lookup: CDR1 MGHRA, CDR2 YSYEKL. CDR3 loop: CASSHHLAGENTDTQYF. The CDR3 nucleotides read TGCGCCAGCAGCCACCACTTAGCGGGAGAGAACACAGATACGCAGTATTTT.

This chain connects TRBV15 to TRBJ2-2; 8 nucleotides agree with TRBD2. This CDR3 has 17 amino acids. CDR1 and CDR2 (germline): LNHNV, YYDKDF (reference sequence). V lost 0 bases to trimming and J lost 6 bases; unmatched junction nucleotides: 9. The CDR3 protein is CATSRDRTGGPAGELFF. CDR3 nucleotide sequence: TGTGCCACCAGCAGAGATCGAACGGGAGGGCCTGCCGGGGAGCTGTTTTTT.

The chain is built from TRBV6-1 and TRBJ2-7; a weak D match, TRBD2 (7 bases). V was cut by 11 bases and J by 4 bases, with 18 bases left in between. The CDR3 is 13 amino acids. Germline V lookup: CDR1 MNHNS, CDR2 SASEGT. CDR3 sequence: CAGRLGGEYEQYF. The CDR3 DNA reads TGTGCCGGACGACTAGGGGGGGAATACGAGCAGTACTTC.

J is TRBJ2-1 and V is TRBV23-1; 10 nucleotides line up with TRBD2. TRBV23-1 has ORF status, its function being uncertain. Losses at the gene ends were 8 bases for V and 13 bases for J; bases not matched to a gene: 11. There are 13 residues in the CDR3. The CDR3 region has the DNA TGCGCCAGCTGCAGCGGGAGGGCCTTGGAACAGTTCTTC. It yields the protein CASCSGRALEQFF.

The chain recombines TRBV21-1 with TRBJ2-7; the tabulated D call, TRBD2, remains unverified against the DNA. TRBV21-1 is described as a pseudogene. This CDR3 spans 14 amino acids. The CDR3 loop reads CASSPRTAGGEQYF. In nucleotides, the CDR3 is TGTGCCAGCAGCCCTCGGACCGCCGGAGGGGAGCAGTACTTC.

The sample holds a few counts of this clone. The V and J genes are TRBV6-4 and TRBJ2-1; 9 bases map to TRBD2. Unmatched junction bases numbered 24, after V lost 2 bases and J lost 1 base. The CDR3 length is 23 residues. Germline lookup yields CDR1 MRHNA and CDR2 SNTAGT. The CDR3 here is CASSDRLSGRSPYRDTSYNEQFF. CDR3 nucleotides: TGTGCCAGCAGTGACCGACTCAGCGGGAGGTCCCCATACAGGGATACATCCTACAATGAGCAGTTCTTC.

Remarks on this clone: Other nucleotide sequences from this sample produce the same CDR3. V and J are TRBV27 and TRBJ2-2, with D possibly being TRBD2 (5 bases). Germline CDR1 and CDR2: MNHEY and SMNVEV (reference sequence). This CDR3 is 12 amino acids long. The V end was cut by 2 bases, the J end by 7 bases, with 5 bases between. The CDR3 nucleotides read TGTGCCAGCAGTTTAGGAGGCGGGGAGCTGTTTTTT. It translates to CASSLGGGELFF.

The chain is built from TRBV4-2 and TRBJ2-5; 8 bases fit TRBD1. Germline trimming cut 3 bases from V and 5 bases from J; bases unmatched to any gene: 8. The CDR3 is 15 residues long. The germline V gene has CDR1 LGHNA and CDR2 YNFKEQ. The CDR3 reads CASSQPKTGGETQYF. The CDR3 nucleotides read TGTGCCAGCAGCCAGCCAAAAACAGGGGGGGAGACCCAGTACTTC.

The rearrangement links TRBV5-4 to TRBJ1-2; TRBD1 matches at 9 bases. The CDR3 contains 16 residues. In germline, CDR1 is SGHNT, CDR2 YYREEE (reference sequence). Germline trimming cut 2 bases from V and 7 bases from J; bases unmatched to any gene: 12. The CDR3 here is CASSFPRDREVGGYTF. In DNA form, the CDR3 reads TGTGCCAGCAGCTTTCCCCGGGACAGGGAAGTGGGTGGCTACACCTTC.

This chain links TRBV5-1 with TRBJ1-1, with TRBD1 matching over 9 bases. The length of the CDR3 is 16 residues. CDR1 is SGHRS and CDR2 is YFSETQ in the germline V gene. V was clipped by 0 bases and J by 0 bases; unmatched bases: 3. This CDR3 is CASSLEGQGMNTEAFF. CDR3 in DNA: TGCGCCAGCAGCTTGGAGGGACAGGGAATGAACACTGAAGCTTTCTTT.

This clone has just one count. V and J are TRBV10-3 and TRBJ1-5; weak D call: TRBD1 (6 bases). CDR1 and CDR2 (germline): ENHRY, SYGVKD. This CDR3 spans 15 amino acids. V lost 2 bases to trimming and J lost 0 bases, with 8 bases between them. CDR3 in DNA: TGTGCCATCAGTGAGAACAGGGTTAGCAATCAGCCCCAGCATTTT. This translates into CAISENRVSNQPQHF.

This clone showed up just a few times. The CDR3 protein is CASSPGTGLARKRSSYEQYF. In nucleotides, the CDR3 is TGTGCCAGCAGCCCCGGGACGGGACTAGCGCGAAAAAGAAGCTCCTACGAGCAGTACTTC. V usage is TRBV7-6 and J usage is TRBJ2-7; 10 bases are a match to TRBD2. With 5 bases clipped from V and 0 bases from J, the junction kept 19 bases outside the gene matches. This CDR3 region has 20 residues. Germline CDR1 is SGHVS and CDR2 is FNYEAQ.

The J gene is TRBJ2-7, the V gene TRBV6-1; 10 bases agree with TRBD2. From germline, CDR1 is MNHNS and CDR2 SASEGT. The CDR3 sequence is 13 residues long. The V and J ends lost 10 bases and 4 bases, in that order; junction bases with no gene match: 7. CDR3 in amino acids: CATRLAGEYEQYF. CDR3 sequence (DNA): TGTGCCACCAGGCTAGCGGGAGAGTACGAGCAGTACTTC.

The chain uses TRBV27 and TRBJ2-4, with TRBD1 matching 7 bases. V gave up 5 bases and J gave up 9 bases; unmatched junction bases: 16. This CDR3 has 16 amino acids. CDR1 is MNHEY and CDR2 is SMNVEV in the germline V gene (reference sequence). CDR3 in amino acids: CASSQQGWGVRSIQYF. The CDR3 DNA follows: TGTGCCAGCAGTCAACAGGGGTGGGGTGTAAGGAGCATTCAGTACTTC.

The chain combines TRBV5-1 with TRBJ2-1; 8 positions match TRBD1. This CDR3 has 17 residues. Germline-derived CDR1 and CDR2 are SGHRS and YFSETQ. Germline trimming cut 0 bases from V and 4 bases from J; bases unmatched to any gene: 9. CDR3 sequence: CASSLGPDRGGYNEQFF. The CDR3 DNA reads as TGCGCCAGCAGCTTGGGACCCGACAGGGGTGGATACAATGAGCAGTTCTTC. The whole variable domain, filled in from reference TRBV5-1 and TRBJ2-1, reads KAGVTQTPRYLIKTRGQQVTLSCSPISGHRSVSWYQQTPGQGLQFLFEYFSETQRNKGNFPGRFSGRQFSNSRSEMNVSTLELGDSALYLCASSLGPDRGGYNEQFFGPGTRLTVL.

V usage is TRBV2 and J usage is TRBJ2-1; D perhaps matches TRBD2 (5 bases). Germline V gene lookup returns CDR1 SNHLY and CDR2 FYNNEI. V shed 2 bases and J shed 0 bases, with 29 bases lying between them. The CDR3 extends over 22 amino acids. The CDR3 reads CASSERPSSRSGDSSSYNEQFF. The DNA of the CDR3 is TGTGCCAGCAGTGAACGCCCCTCCTCGCGGAGCGGAGACTCGAGCTCCTACAATGAGCAGTTCTTC. Full variable domain (outside the CDR3, taken from reference TRBV2 and TRBJ2-1): EPEVTQTPSHQVTQMGQEVILRCVPISNHLYFYWYRQILGQKVEFLVSFYNNEISEKSEIFDDQFSVERPDGSNFTLKIRSTKLEDSAMYFCASSERPSSRSGDSSSYNEQFFGPGTRLTVL.

A single count supports this clone. The chain joins TRBV6-5 to TRBJ2-7; 9 positions agree with TRBD1. The CDR3 runs to 14 residues. The V segment lost 5 bases and the J segment 3 bases; nucleotides outside the gene matches: 5. From germline, CDR1 is MNHEY and CDR2 SVGAGI. DNA for the CDR3: TGTGCCAGCAGTCTAACAGGGGGCAGCTACGAGCAGTACTTC. Amino acids: CASSLTGGSYEQYF.